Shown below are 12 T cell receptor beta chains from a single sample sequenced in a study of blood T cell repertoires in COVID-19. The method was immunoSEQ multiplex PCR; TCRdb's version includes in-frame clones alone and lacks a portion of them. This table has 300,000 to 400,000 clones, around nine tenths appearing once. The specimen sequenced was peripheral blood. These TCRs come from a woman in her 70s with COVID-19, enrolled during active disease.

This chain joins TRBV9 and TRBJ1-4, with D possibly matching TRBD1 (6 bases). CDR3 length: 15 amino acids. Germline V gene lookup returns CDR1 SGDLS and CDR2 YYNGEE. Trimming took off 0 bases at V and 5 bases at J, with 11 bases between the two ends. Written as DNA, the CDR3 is TGTGCCAGCAGCGTAGGGGGGCGACCGAATGAAAAACTGTTTTTT. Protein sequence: CASSVGGRPNEKLFF.

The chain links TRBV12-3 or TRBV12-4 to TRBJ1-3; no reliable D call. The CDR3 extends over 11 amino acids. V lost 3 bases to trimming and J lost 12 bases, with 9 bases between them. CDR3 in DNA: TGTGCCAGCAGTTTTTTCGAGGGCATATATTTT. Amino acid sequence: CASSFFEGIYF.

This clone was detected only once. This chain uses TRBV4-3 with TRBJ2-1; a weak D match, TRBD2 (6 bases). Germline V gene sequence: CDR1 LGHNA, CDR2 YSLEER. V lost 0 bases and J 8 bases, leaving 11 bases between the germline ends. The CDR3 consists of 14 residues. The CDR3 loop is CASSQDVGGDEQFF. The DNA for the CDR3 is TGCGCCAGCAGCCAAGATGTAGGAGGGGATGAGCAGTTCTTC.

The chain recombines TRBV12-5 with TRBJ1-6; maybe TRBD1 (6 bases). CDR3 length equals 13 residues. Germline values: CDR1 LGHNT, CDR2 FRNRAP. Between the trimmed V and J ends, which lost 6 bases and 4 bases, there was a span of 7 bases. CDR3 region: CASGQGYNSPLHF. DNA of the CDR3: TGTGCTAGTGGCCAGGGGTATAATTCACCCCTCCACTTT.

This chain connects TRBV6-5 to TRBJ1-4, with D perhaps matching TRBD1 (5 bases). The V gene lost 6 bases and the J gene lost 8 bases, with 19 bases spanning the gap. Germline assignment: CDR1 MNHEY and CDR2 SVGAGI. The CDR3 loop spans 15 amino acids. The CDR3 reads CASRGGWQGEEKLFF. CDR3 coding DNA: TGTGCCAGCAGAGGTGGATGGCAGGGCGAAGAAAAACTGTTTTTT.

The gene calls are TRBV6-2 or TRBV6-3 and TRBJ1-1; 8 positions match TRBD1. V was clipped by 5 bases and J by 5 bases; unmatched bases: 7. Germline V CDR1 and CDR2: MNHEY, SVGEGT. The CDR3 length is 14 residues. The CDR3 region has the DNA TGTGCCAGCAGTCTGGACAGGGTTTGGACTGAAGCTTTCTTT. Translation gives CASSLDRVWTEAFF.

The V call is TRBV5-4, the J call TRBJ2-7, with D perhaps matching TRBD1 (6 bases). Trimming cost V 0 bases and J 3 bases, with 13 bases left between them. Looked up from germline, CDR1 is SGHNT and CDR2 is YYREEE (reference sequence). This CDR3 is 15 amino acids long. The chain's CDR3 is CASSLGQGSNYEQYF. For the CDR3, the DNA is TGTGCCAGCAGCTTGGGGCAGGGGAGCAACTACGAGCAGTACTTC.

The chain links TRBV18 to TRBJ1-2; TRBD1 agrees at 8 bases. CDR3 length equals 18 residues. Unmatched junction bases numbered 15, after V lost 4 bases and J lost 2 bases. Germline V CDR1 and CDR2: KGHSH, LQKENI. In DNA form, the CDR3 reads TGTGCCAGCTCACTGAGGCTCCCTGACAGGGGTGGAAACTATGGCTACACCTTC. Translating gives CASSLRLPDRGGNYGYTF. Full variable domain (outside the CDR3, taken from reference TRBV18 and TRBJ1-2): NAGVMQNPRHLVRRRGQEARLRCSPMKGHSHVYWYRQLPEEGLKFMVYLQKENIIDESGMPKERFSAEFPKEGPSILRIQQVVRGDSAAYFCASSLRLPDRGGNYGYTFGSGTRLTVV.

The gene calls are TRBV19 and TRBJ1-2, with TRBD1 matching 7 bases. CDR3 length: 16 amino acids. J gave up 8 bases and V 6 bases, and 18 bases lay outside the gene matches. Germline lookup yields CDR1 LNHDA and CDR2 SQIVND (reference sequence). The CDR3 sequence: CASSLDRETTIGGYTF. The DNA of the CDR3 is TGTGCCAGTAGCCTCGACAGGGAAACAACTATAGGAGGCTACACCTTC.

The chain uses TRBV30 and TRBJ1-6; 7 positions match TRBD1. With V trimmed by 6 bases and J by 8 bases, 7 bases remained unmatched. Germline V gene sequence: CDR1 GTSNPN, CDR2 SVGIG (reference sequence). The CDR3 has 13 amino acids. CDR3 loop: CACAGQWDSPLHF. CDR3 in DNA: TGTGCCTGCGCGGGACAGTGGGATTCACCCCTCCACTTT.

The CDR3 region has the DNA TGTGCCAGCAGTGAAGTCCAGCGCAGGGCATACGGCTACACCTTC. It translates to CASSEVQRRAYGYTF. This chain uses TRBV6-1 with TRBJ1-2; D might be TRBD1 (5 bases). Germline CDR1 MNHNS, CDR2 SASEGT. V shed 1 base and J shed 8 bases, with 17 bases lying between them. The CDR3 runs 15 residues.

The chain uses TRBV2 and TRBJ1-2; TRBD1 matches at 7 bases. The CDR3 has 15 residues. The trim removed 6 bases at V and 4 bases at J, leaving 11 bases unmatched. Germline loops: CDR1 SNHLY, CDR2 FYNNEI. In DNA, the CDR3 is TGTGCCAGCAGGCCCCGCCTGACAGGGCTCTATGGCTACACCTTC. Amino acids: CASRPRLTGLYGYTF.